Listed here are 25 T cell receptor beta chains from one sample, sequenced in a study of blood T cell repertoires in COVID-19. TCRdb's table, derived via immunoSEQ multiplex PCR, lists solely in-frame clones and lacks some. Of 200,000 to 300,000 clones listed, about 86% are singletons. Material: peripheral blood. The receptor set was obtained from a woman aged 80 or over with acute or convalescent COVID-19.

The genes are TRBV7-2 and TRBJ1-6; D is undetermined. The CDR3 spans 14 residues. Trimming stripped 1 base from V and 7 bases from J, with 8 bases between. CDR1 is SGHTA and CDR2 is FQGNSA in the germline V gene. CDR3: CASSLGGQNSPLHF. The CDR3 coding sequence is TGTGCCAGCAGCTTAGGTGGCCAGAATTCACCCCTCCACTTT. Full variable domain (outside the CDR3, taken from reference TRBV7-2 and TRBJ1-6): GAGVSQSPSNKVTEKGKDVELRCDPISGHTALYWYRQSLGQGLEFLIYFQGNSAPDKSGLPSDRFSAERTGGSVSTLTIQRTQQEDSAVYLCASSLGGQNSPLHFGNGTRLTVT.

The V call is TRBV7-6, the J call TRBJ2-2; 10 bases are shared with TRBD2. V gave up 6 bases and J gave up 0 bases; unmatched junction bases: 16. CDR3 length: 20 residues. Germline V gives CDR1 SGHVS, CDR2 FNYEAQ. CDR3 sequence: CASSRTSQAGGPANTGELFF. CDR3 DNA: TGTGCCAGCAGTCGCACTTCCCAAGCGGGGGGGCCCGCGAACACCGGGGAGCTGTTTTTT.

The chain recombines TRBV29-1 with TRBJ2-5; the D is unclear. The length of the CDR3 is 14 residues. Deletions cut 3 bases from V and 0 bases from J, with 11 bases between. Germline loops: CDR1 SQVTM, CDR2 ANQGSEA. The CDR3 DNA reads as TGCAGCGTTGAGAAACAGACAAACCAAGAGACCCAGTACTTC. Translating it yields CSVEKQTNQETQYF.

The rearrangement links TRBV24-1 to TRBJ2-5, with 10 bases fitting TRBD1. Germline V lookup: CDR1 KGHDR, CDR2 SFDVKD. The CDR3 covers 18 residues. Trimming removed 4 bases from V and 5 bases from J; junction bases left unmatched: 15. The CDR3 here is CATSDSRRGGQGGETQYF. In DNA, the CDR3 is TGTGCCACCAGTGACAGCCGACGGGGCGGACAGGGGGGGGAGACCCAGTACTTC.

The CDR3, as DNA: TGTGCCAGCAGTTTATTAGAGGGCATGGGCTATGGCTACACCTTC. This translates into CASSLLEGMGYGYTF. The chain carries TRBV28 and TRBJ1-2; D gene uncertain. V was pared by 1 base and J by 4 bases, with 13 bases between. The CDR3 runs 15 residues. Germline CDR1 is MDHEN and CDR2 is SYDVKM.

The V call is TRBV5-1, the J call TRBJ1-1; no firm D call. CDR1 is SGHRS and CDR2 is YFSETQ in the germline V gene. The length of the CDR3 is 14 residues. V lost 2 bases, J lost 2 bases, and 10 bases lay in between. This CDR3 reads CASSFAQVNTEAFF. For the CDR3, the DNA is TGCGCCAGCAGCTTTGCCCAGGTTAACACTGAAGCTTTCTTT. Drawing the rest from reference TRBV5-1 and TRBJ1-1, the complete variable domain is KAGVTQTPRYLIKTRGQQVTLSCSPISGHRSVSWYQQTPGQGLQFLFEYFSETQRNKGNFPGRFSGRQFSNSRSEMNVSTLELGDSALYLCASSFAQVNTEAFFGQGTRLTVV.

The V call is TRBV10-3, the J call TRBJ1-4, with 10 nucleotides matching TRBD1. This CDR3 comprises 15 residues. V lost 5 bases, J lost 4 bases, and 4 bases stayed unmatched. CDR1 ENHRY and CDR2 SYGVKD come from the germline V gene. The CDR3 DNA sequence: TGTGCCATCAGTTCCGGGACAGGGGTTAATGAAAAACTGTTTTTT. It yields the protein CAISSGTGVNEKLFF.

This sequence joins TRBV6-1 and TRBJ1-4, with 10 bases fitting TRBD1. The CDR3 sequence is 18 residues long. The germline CDR1 and CDR2 sequences are MNHNS and SASEGT. J gave up 6 bases and V 2 bases, and 12 bases lay outside the gene matches. CDR3 sequence reads: CASSELGPRDRGDEKLFF. CDR3 DNA: TGTGCCAGCAGTGAATTGGGGCCTAGGGACAGGGGAGATGAAAAACTGTTTTTT.

The chain uses TRBV28 and TRBJ1-2, with 9 bases matching TRBD1. The CDR3 spans 12 residues. Germline values: CDR1 MDHEN, CDR2 SYDVKM. Trimming cost V 7 bases and J 10 bases; bases outside gene matches: 7. The DNA of the CDR3 is TGTGCCAGCACCAGGGACAGGGTCCCCTACACCTTC. Encoded protein: CASTRDRVPYTF.

The count of this clone is one. The chain carries TRBV4-1 and TRBJ1-5; TRBD1 might be the D (6 bases). Per germline, CDR1 MGHRA and CDR2 YSYEKL. The CDR3 totals 14 residues. V shed 3 bases and J shed 4 bases, with 10 bases lying between them. The CDR3 protein is CASSQGQGNQPQHF. The CDR3 nucleotides are TGCGCCAGCAGCCAGGGGCAGGGGAATCAGCCCCAGCATTTT.

The V call is TRBV2, the J call TRBJ2-5, with 8 positions matching TRBD2. V gave up 2 bases and J gave up 5 bases; unmatched junction bases: 4. Germline V gene data show CDR1 as SNHLY and CDR2 as FYNNEI. The CDR3 is 14 residues long. The DNA for the CDR3 is TGTGCCAGCAGTGAACGGGGGGGCGGGGAGACCCAGTACTTC. It specifies CASSERGGGETQYF.

V gene TRBV28 combines with J gene TRBJ1-6, with 8 bases lining up with TRBD1. The CDR3 covers 14 residues. Per the germline V gene, CDR1 is MDHEN and CDR2 is SYDVKM. V lost 7 bases, J lost 7 bases, and 6 bases stayed unmatched. The CDR3 DNA follows: TGTGCCAGCACTTTGGACAGGGTGAATTCACCCCTCCACTTT. Its translation: CASTLDRVNSPLHF.

The chain carries TRBV7-8 and TRBJ2-7; 7 nucleotides line up with TRBD1. The CDR3 has 12 amino acids. V lost 5 bases to trimming and J lost 6 bases; unmatched junction nucleotides: 4. The germline V gene encodes CDR1 SGHVS and CDR2 FQNEAQ. CDR3 nucleotide sequence: TGTGCCAGCAGCATGACAGGGTCCGAGCAGTACTTC. Translated: CASSMTGSEQYF.

V is TRBV15 and J is TRBJ1-2; 11 bases are a match to TRBD1. The CDR3 runs 18 residues. Losses at the gene ends were 0 bases for V and 4 bases for J; bases not matched to a gene: 10. Germline V lookup: CDR1 LNHNV, CDR2 YYDKDF (reference sequence). CDR3 sequence (DNA): TGTGCCACCAGCAGAGATCTGGTAGGGACAGGGGGAAGCTATGGCTACACCTTC. Translation: CATSRDLVGTGGSYGYTF.

This clone was seen just once. The chain joins TRBV5-4 to TRBJ1-5, with a weak D call TRBD1 (5 bases). Germline loops: CDR1 SGHNT, CDR2 YYREEE (reference sequence). The ends were cut back, 4 bases at V and 0 bases at J, with 8 bases in the middle. This CDR3 has 14 residues. CDR3 nucleotides: TGTGCCAGCAGCCCGGGGGTTAGCAATCAGCCCCAGCATTTT. The encoded protein is CASSPGVSNQPQHF.

J is TRBJ2-7 and V is TRBV6-5; no reliable D call. The CDR3 loop spans 15 amino acids. CDR1 and CDR2 from the germline V gene are MNHEY and SVGAGI. V was clipped by 6 bases and J by 6 bases, with 21 bases between them. The CDR3 region has the DNA TGTGCCAGCAGCTCAAGTTACGGATCGCGGCTCGAGCAGTACTTC. This codes for CASSSSYGSRLEQYF.

The V and J genes are TRBV5-1 and TRBJ2-3; possibly TRBD2 for D (5 bases). The germline CDR1 and CDR2 sequences are SGHRS and YFSETQ. The V end was cut by 0 bases, the J end by 0 bases, with 8 bases between. This CDR3 comprises 15 residues. The CDR3 region is CASSLDGVSTDTQYF. In DNA form, the CDR3 reads TGCGCCAGCAGCTTGGACGGGGTAAGCACAGATACGCAGTATTTT.

This chain connects TRBV2 to TRBJ2-3; 10 nucleotides line up with TRBD2. Germline V gives CDR1 SNHLY, CDR2 FYNNEI. V was clipped by 1 base and J by 3 bases; unmatched bases: 4. This CDR3 is built from 16 residues. CDR3 bases: TGTGCCAGCAGTGAAGAGGGACTAGCGTCGACAGATACGCAGTATTTT. Translated, it gives CASSEEGLASTDTQYF.

The chain carries TRBV10-3 and TRBJ1-1, with TRBD1 identical over 7 bases. Germline CDR1 ENHRY, CDR2 SYGVKD. J gave up 2 bases and V 5 bases, and 5 bases lay outside the gene matches. The length of the CDR3 is 14 residues. The CDR3 here is CAISLQGSNTEAFF. The CDR3 region has the DNA TGTGCCATCAGTCTACAGGGGAGTAACACTGAAGCTTTCTTT.

As for this clone: The identical CDR3 is also encoded by other nucleotide sequences in the sample. The rearrangement uses TRBV12-3 or TRBV12-4 and TRBJ1-5, with 7 bases lining up with TRBD1. The CDR3 has 13 residues. The trim removed 6 bases at V and 4 bases at J, leaving 3 bases unmatched. CDR3 protein: CASSGQENQPQHF. In DNA form, the CDR3 reads TGTGCCAGCAGCGGACAGGAAAATCAGCCCCAGCATTTT.

CDR3 nucleotides: TGTGCCAGCAGTGAAGCGCGAGGGAATCAGCCCCAGCATTTT. Protein product: CASSEARGNQPQHF. The rearrangement uses TRBV6-1 and TRBJ1-5; no clear D. The germline CDR1 and CDR2 sequences are MNHNS and SASEGT. The CDR3 runs 14 residues. V was shortened by 0 bases and J by 4 bases, with 7 bases between the two germline ends.

This chain uses TRBV6-5 with TRBJ2-1; 7 bases are a match to TRBD1. Per germline, CDR1 MNHEY and CDR2 SVGAGI. The CDR3 has 14 amino acids. The trim removed 6 bases at V and 0 bases at J, leaving 2 bases unmatched. The DNA of the CDR3 is TGTGCCAGCAGCGAGGGGGCCTCCTACAATGAGCAGTTCTTC. Amino acid sequence: CASSEGASYNEQFF.

This clone was counted only a few times. V is TRBV5-5 and J is TRBJ2-2; TRBD1 agrees at 7 bases. Trimming at V came to 4 bases and at J to 0 bases, leaving 3 bases not matched to a gene. The germline CDR1 and CDR2 sequences are SGHKS and YYEKEE (reference sequence). This CDR3 comprises 15 residues. In DNA, the CDR3 is TGTGCCAGCAGCCCGGGACAGACGAACACCGGGGAGCTGTTTTTT. Its protein is CASSPGQTNTGELFF.

This clone showed up just once. The chain is built from TRBV7-2 and TRBJ2-1; 9 positions agree with TRBD1. Trimming at V came to 5 bases and at J to 2 bases, leaving 7 bases not matched to a gene. The CDR3 has 16 amino acids. Germline CDR1 is SGHTA and CDR2 is FQGNSA. The CDR3, as DNA: TGTGCCAGCAGCATTCCCCGGGACAGGGCCTACAATGAGCAGTTCTTC. Translated, it gives CASSIPRDRAYNEQFF.

V gene TRBV6-2 or TRBV6-3 combines with J gene TRBJ2-7, with 9 nucleotides matching TRBD1. V dropped 5 bases and J dropped 6; count of bases not matched to a gene: 11. The CDR3 length is 15 residues. CDR1 is MNHEY, CDR2 SVGEGT, per germline. The CDR3 bases are TGTGCCAGCAGTGAGGGGACAGGGTTTTCTCTCGAGCAGTACTTC. Its protein is CASSEGTGFSLEQYF.